Following are 2 T cell receptor beta chains from one sample sequenced in a study of blood T cell repertoires in COVID-19. The method was immunoSEQ multiplex PCR; TCRdb's version includes in-frame clones alone and lacks a portion of them. In the table there are roughly 15,000 clones, approximately 86% of which are singletons. The sequenced sample was peripheral blood. These receptors were taken from a human donor in a cohort sampled during active COVID-19.

The chain joins TRBV4-3 to TRBJ1-4, with a tentative D call TRBD1 (6 bases). V was pared by 4 bases and J by 3 bases, with 21 bases between. The CDR3 covers 18 residues. Looked up from germline, CDR1 is LGHNA and CDR2 is YSLEER. CDR3 loop: CASSRGGQAQTANEKLFF. The CDR3 DNA follows: TGCGCCAGCAGCCGGGGGGGCCAGGCCCAGACAGCTAATGAAAAACTGTTTTTT.

V usage is TRBV2 and J usage is TRBJ1-2; tentative D call: TRBD1 (6 bases). This CDR3 is built from 14 residues. In germline, CDR1 is SNHLY, CDR2 FYNNEI. V was pared by 2 bases and J by 8 bases, with 15 bases between. CDR3 loop: CASSESTGQGGYTF. The CDR3 nucleotides read TGTGCCAGCAGTGAATCAACAGGGCAGGGCGGCTACACCTTC.